This record covers a single T cell receptor beta chain. Data came from immunoSEQ multiplex PCR; TCRdb stores just in-frame clones and leaves some out. Altogether around 180,000 clones are present, approximately 84% being singletons, with the ten largest covering about 12%. This record belongs to a study of blood T cell repertoires in COVID-19. Specimen: PBMCs or T cells enriched from blood (not recorded which). This receptor was obtained from a man aged 50 or older who had recovered from COVID-19.

CDR3 in DNA: TGCAGCGTTGAAGATCCGGGGATTGACTATGAGCAGTTCTTC. This codes for CSVEDPGIDYEQFF. The chain couples TRBV29-1 to TRBJ2-1; maybe TRBD2 (5 bases). Germline loops: CDR1 SQVTM, CDR2 ANQGSEA. V was trimmed by 0 bases and J by 8 bases, leaving 14 bases between them. The CDR3 loop spans 14 amino acids.